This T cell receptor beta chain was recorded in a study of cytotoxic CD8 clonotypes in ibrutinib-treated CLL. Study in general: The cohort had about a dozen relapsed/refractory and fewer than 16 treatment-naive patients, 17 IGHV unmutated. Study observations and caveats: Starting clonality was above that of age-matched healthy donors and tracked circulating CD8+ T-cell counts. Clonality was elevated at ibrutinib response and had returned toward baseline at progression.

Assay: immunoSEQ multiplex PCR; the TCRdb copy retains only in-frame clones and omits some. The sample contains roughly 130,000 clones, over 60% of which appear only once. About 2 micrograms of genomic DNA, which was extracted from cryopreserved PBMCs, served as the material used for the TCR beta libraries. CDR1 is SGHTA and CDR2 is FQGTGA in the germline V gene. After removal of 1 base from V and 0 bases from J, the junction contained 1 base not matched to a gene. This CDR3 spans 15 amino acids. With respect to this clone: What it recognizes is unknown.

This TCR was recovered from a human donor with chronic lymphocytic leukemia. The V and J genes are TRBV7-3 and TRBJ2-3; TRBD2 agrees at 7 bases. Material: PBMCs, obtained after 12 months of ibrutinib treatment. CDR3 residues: CASSLKGGSTDTQYF. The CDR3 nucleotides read TGTGCCAGCAGCTTAAAGGGAGGGAGCACAGATACGCAGTATTTT. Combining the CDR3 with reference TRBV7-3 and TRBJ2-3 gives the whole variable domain GAGVSQTPSNKVTEKGKYVELRCDPISGHTALYWYRQSLGQGPEFLIYFQGTGAADDSGLPNDRFFAVRPEGSVSTLKIQRTERGDSAVYLCASSLKGGSTDTQYFGPGTRLTVL.